This T cell receptor beta chain was recorded in a study of OX40 agonist ivuxolimab in advanced cancers. Study-wide findings and caveats: Certain nonresponders likewise exhibited a low normalized T-cell clonal expansion. No determination was made of the antigen specificity of the expanded peripheral T cells. On average, a greater number of expanded clones characterised CD8+ T cells relative to CD4+.

As concerns this clone: The antigen remains unidentified.

The timepoints at which blood was sampled were baseline, cycle 4 day 1, and cycle 7 day 1. This CDR3 comprises 14 residues. V lost 5 bases to trimming and J lost 6 bases; unmatched junction nucleotides: 9. The germline CDR1 and CDR2 sequences are KGHSH and LQKENI. TCRdb's copy holds only in-frame clones and misses some; the assay was immunoSEQ multiplex PCR. The sample includes around 78,000 clones, 80% to 90% of them seen just once. Sequenced material: CD4+ or CD8+ T cells sorted from blood, taken in a trial of the OX40 agonist ivuxolimab. The chain links TRBV18 to TRBJ2-7; TRBD2 aligns across 8 bases. The clonotype originates from an adult with an advanced solid tumor such as melanoma, head and neck, liver or kidney cancer. CDR3 sequence (DNA): TGTGCCAGCTCATCGAAGCGGGAGCGTCTCGAGCAGTACTTC. This codes for CASSSKRERLEQYF.